This T cell receptor (beta chain) emerged from a study of beta chain features in type 1 diabetes. Germline lookup yields CDR1 SGHNT and CDR2 YYREEE (reference sequence). The CDR3 has 13 amino acids. Between the trimmed V and J ends, which lost 0 bases and 13 bases, there was a span of 11 bases. Study outcomes and limitations: Sequencing of cDNA might inflate the share of cells that strongly express TCR. Comparison showed that naive, central memory and Treg TCRB repertoires appeared more similar among patients than among healthy donors. In these data, an HLA type influence on TCRB rearrangement remained unresolved. Type 1 diabetes patients showed a moderate but significant shortening of TCRB CDR3s in all four CD4+ subsets.

This clone was recorded a few times. The antigen is unknown. Investigators reverse transcribed all isolated RNA, so they sequenced expressed TCRB transcripts. There were 3 million to 4 million reads on average in the naive, central memory and regulatory T cell samples. The data were produced by immunoSEQ multiplex PCR, yet TCRdb's version contains in-frame clones alone and is incomplete. Among 350,000 to 450,000 clones listed, 10% to 15% were seen once. This TCR derives from a woman younger than 30 with type 1 diabetes. Sequenced material: naive CD4+ T cells from blood. The V and J genes are TRBV5-4 and TRBJ1-6, with D maybe TRBD1 (6 bases). CDR3 nucleotides: TGTGCCAGCAGCTTGGAGCAGGGGAGCCCCCTCCACTTT. Translation: CASSLEQGSPLHF.